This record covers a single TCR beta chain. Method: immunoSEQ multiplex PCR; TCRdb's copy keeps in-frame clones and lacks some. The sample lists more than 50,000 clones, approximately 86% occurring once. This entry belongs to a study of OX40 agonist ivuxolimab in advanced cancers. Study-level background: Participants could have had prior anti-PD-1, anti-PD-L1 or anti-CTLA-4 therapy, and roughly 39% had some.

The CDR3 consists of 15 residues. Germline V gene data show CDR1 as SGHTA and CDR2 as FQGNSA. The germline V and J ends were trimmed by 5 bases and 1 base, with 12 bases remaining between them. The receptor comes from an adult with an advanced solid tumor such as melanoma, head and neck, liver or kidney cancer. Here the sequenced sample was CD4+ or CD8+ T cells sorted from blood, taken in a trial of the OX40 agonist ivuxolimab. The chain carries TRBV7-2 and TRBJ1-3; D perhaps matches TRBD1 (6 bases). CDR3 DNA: TGTGCCAGCAGCCCAGGGGAACATTCTGGAAACACCATATATTTT. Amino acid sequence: CASSPGEHSGNTIYF.